A single sample gave rise to the 28 T cell receptor beta chains below, sequenced in a study of blood T cell repertoires in COVID-19. Profiled with immunoSEQ multiplex PCR; TCRdb holds only in-frame clones, not every one. The table has 250,000 to 350,000 clones, roughly 90% seen once. The sample was peripheral blood. Receptors were obtained from a woman aged 45-65 years with active or convalescent COVID-19.

This chain connects TRBV18 to TRBJ2-7; TRBD2 agrees at 9 bases. V was pared by 1 base and J by 4 bases, with 8 bases of the junction left unmatched. This CDR3 contains 16 residues. Germline CDR1 is KGHSH and CDR2 is LQKENI. The CDR3 loop reads CASSPRGTSGLYEQYF. The CDR3 nucleotides read TGTGCCAGCTCACCACGGGGAACTAGCGGGCTATACGAGCAGTACTTC.

The V call is TRBV24-1, the J call TRBJ2-1, with D perhaps TRBD2 (6 bases). The V gene's germline CDR1 is KGHDR and CDR2 SFDVKD. This CDR3 region has 13 residues. V was trimmed by 4 bases and J by 8 bases, leaving 11 bases between them. This CDR3 reads CATSEGREDEQFF. The CDR3 coding sequence is TGTGCCACCAGTGAGGGCAGGGAGGATGAGCAGTTCTTC.

V gene TRBV21-1 combines with J gene TRBJ2-1; the table's TRBD1 call for D was not verified on the DNA. TRBV21-1 is an annotated pseudogene. The CDR3 has 20 amino acids. Written as DNA, the CDR3 is TGTGCCAGCAGCAAAGCCGCATCCGACAGGGGCGTTAGCTCCTACAATGAGCAGTTCTTC. Residues: CASSKAASDRGVSSYNEQFF.

The chain is built from TRBV6-6 and TRBJ1-6, with 7 nucleotides matching TRBD1. CDR1 and CDR2 (germline): MNHNY, SVGAGI (reference sequence). After removal of 6 bases from V and 16 bases from J, the junction contained 9 bases not matched to a gene. The CDR3 has 12 residues. CDR3 protein: CASSPPPGQLHF. The CDR3 region has the DNA TGTGCCAGCAGCCCCCCACCGGGACAGCTCCACTTT.

V usage is TRBV9 and J usage is TRBJ2-2; 8 bases agree with TRBD2. The CDR3 is made up of 17 amino acids. The germline V gene encodes CDR1 SGDLS and CDR2 YYNGEE. V dropped 4 bases and J dropped 6; count of bases not matched to a gene: 14. The CDR3 DNA is TGTGCCAGCAGCCTCCTCGGGGGGGGGCAGTACGCCGGGGAGCTGTTTTTT. This encodes CASSLLGGGQYAGELFF.

This rearrangement joins TRBV12-5 to TRBJ2-5, with D possibly matching TRBD1 (6 bases). The CDR3 has 15 amino acids. V was shortened by 1 base and J by 4 bases, with 13 bases between the two germline ends. Looked up from germline, CDR1 is LGHNT and CDR2 is FRNRAP. CDR3 nucleotides: TGTGCTAGTGGTTTGGGCCTTACAGGGAGAGAGACCCAGTACTTC. Protein: CASGLGLTGRETQYF.

The J gene is TRBJ2-5, the V gene TRBV27, with TRBD1 matching over 12 bases. Looked up from germline, CDR1 is MNHEY and CDR2 is SMNVEV (reference sequence). Germline trimming cut 6 bases from V and 7 bases from J; bases unmatched to any gene: 12. The CDR3 is 16 amino acids. In DNA, the CDR3 is TGTGCCAGCAGACCAGCCGGGACAGGGGGCAGCGGGACCCAGTACTTC. Protein sequence: CASRPAGTGGSGTQYF.

This rearrangement joins TRBV7-3 to TRBJ2-3; 11 bases match TRBD2. This CDR3 is 16 amino acids long. Germline CDR1 reads SGHTA; CDR2 reads FQGTGA. J was trimmed by 0 bases and V by 5 bases; bases with no gene match: 4. CDR3: CASSPLAGGSTDTQYF. CDR3 coding DNA: TGTGCCAGCAGCCCTCTAGCGGGAGGCAGCACAGATACGCAGTATTTT. The entire variable domain, with the rest obtained from reference TRBV7-3 and TRBJ2-3, is as follows: GAGVSQTPSNKVTEKGKYVELRCDPISGHTALYWYRQSLGQGPEFLIYFQGTGAADDSGLPNDRFFAVRPEGSVSTLKIQRTERGDSAVYLCASSPLAGGSTDTQYFGPGTRLTVL.

The chain uses TRBV2 and TRBJ1-2, with D perhaps matching TRBD1 (5 bases). The CDR3 has 14 residues. Germline V gene sequence: CDR1 SNHLY, CDR2 FYNNEI. V lost 6 bases and J 2 bases, leaving 13 bases between the germline ends. The DNA for the CDR3 is TGTGCCAGCAGGTCGGGGGTGGGGAACTATGGCTACACCTTC. Its protein is CASRSGVGNYGYTF.

The genes are TRBV9 and TRBJ2-2, with 7 bases aligning to TRBD2. Per germline, CDR1 SGDLS and CDR2 YYNGEE. The length of the CDR3 is 16 residues. Germline trimming cut 0 bases from V and 5 bases from J; bases unmatched to any gene: 7. The CDR3 bases are TGTGCCAGCAGCGTAGATCCTAGGCGGGAGACCGGGGAGCTGTTTTTT. Amino acids: CASSVDPRRETGELFF.

The chain carries TRBV19 and TRBJ1-2; no definite D call. Looked up from germline, CDR1 is LNHDA and CDR2 is SQIVND (reference sequence). Trimming pared 3 bases from V and 3 bases from J, leaving 8 bases between. This CDR3 has 13 amino acids. The CDR3 DNA sequence: TGTGCCAGTAGTATTGAGGGTTACTATGGCTACACCTTC. Protein sequence: CASSIEGYYGYTF. Combining the CDR3 with reference TRBV19 and TRBJ1-2 gives the whole variable domain DGGITQSPKYLFRKEGQNVTLSCEQNLNHDAMYWYRQDPGQGLRLIYYSQIVNDFQKGDIAEGYSVSREKKESFPLTVTSAQKNPTAFYLCASSIEGYYGYTFGSGTRLTVV.

This chain joins TRBV5-1 and TRBJ2-7; a weak D match, TRBD1 (5 bases). The CDR3 is made up of 13 amino acids. CDR1 is SGHRS and CDR2 is YFSETQ in the germline V gene. V was clipped by 4 bases and J by 4 bases, with 12 bases between them. CDR3 sequence reads: CASSTQGFYEQYF. The CDR3 DNA follows: TGCGCCAGCAGCACCCAGGGATTTTACGAGCAGTACTTC.

The DNA of the CDR3 is TGTGCCAGTAGTTTTTTCCGGAGGGTTTCGGGGCAGTACTTC. Its protein product is CASSFFRRVSGQYF. The chain recombines TRBV19 with TRBJ2-7; the D gene is possibly TRBD2 (6 bases). The CDR3 loop spans 14 amino acids. Germline V gene data show CDR1 as LNHDA and CDR2 as SQIVND (reference sequence). V dropped 5 bases and J dropped 9 bases, with 20 bases sitting between them.

The rearrangement links TRBV4-2 to TRBJ2-7; a possible D gene is TRBD1 (6 bases). The CDR3 has 16 amino acids. Germline V CDR1 and CDR2: LGHNA, YNFKEQ. The V end was cut by 0 bases, the J end by 3 bases, with 15 bases between. The CDR3 sequence: CASSQEKGRDNYEQYF. The CDR3 DNA follows: TGTGCCAGCAGCCAAGAAAAGGGACGGGACAACTACGAGCAGTACTTC.

This chain joins TRBV19 and TRBJ2-1; no clear D gene. This CDR3 contains 16 residues. V was trimmed by 5 bases and J by 7 bases, leaving 21 bases between them. CDR1 and CDR2 (germline): LNHDA, SQIVND (reference sequence). This CDR3 reads CASSPEALPPLNEQFF. The CDR3 DNA follows: TGTGCCAGTAGTCCTGAAGCGTTGCCCCCTTTAAATGAGCAGTTCTTC. Looking up the rest from reference TRBV19 and TRBJ2-1 gives the full variable domain: DGGITQSPKYLFRKEGQNVTLSCEQNLNHDAMYWYRQDPGQGLRLIYYSQIVNDFQKGDIAEGYSVSREKKESFPLTVTSAQKNPTAFYLCASSPEALPPLNEQFFGPGTRLTVL.

The chain employs TRBV18 and TRBJ2-3; 9 positions match TRBD1. The CDR3 totals 18 residues. V lost 4 bases and J lost 4; bases outside the gene matches: 15. The germline V gene has CDR1 KGHSH and CDR2 LQKENI. DNA of the CDR3: TGTGCCAGCTCACTGCTACCCCCGGGACAGGGTTTGGCAGATACGCAGTATTTT. It is translated as CASSLLPPGQGLADTQYF.

DNA for the CDR3: TGCGCCAGCAGCTTCCATAGTCTTGACATGAACACTGAAGCTTTCTTT. Translation: CASSFHSLDMNTEAFF. This chain connects TRBV5-1 to TRBJ1-1, with D uncertain. The germline gives CDR1 SGHRS, CDR2 YFSETQ. Trimming pared 2 bases from V and 0 bases from J, leaving 14 bases between. This CDR3 has 16 residues.

The rearrangement uses TRBV7-9 and TRBJ2-5; a possible D gene is TRBD1 (6 bases). The germline V gene has CDR1 SEHNR and CDR2 FQNEAQ (reference sequence). The CDR3 sequence is 14 residues long. Deletions cut 5 bases from V and 2 bases from J, with 12 bases between. The CDR3 sequence: CASSLTQGQETQYF. CDR3 coding DNA: TGTGCCAGCAGCCTCACACAGGGTCAAGAGACCCAGTACTTC.

This sequence joins TRBV7-6 and TRBJ1-2, with 11 bases fitting TRBD1. Germline CDR1 is SGHVS and CDR2 is FNYEAQ. V lost 4 bases to trimming and J lost 7 bases; unmatched junction nucleotides: 5. The CDR3 covers 14 residues. The CDR3 DNA is TGTGCCAGCAGCTGGGACAGGGGGATCGGTGGCTACACCTTC. Translation: CASSWDRGIGGYTF.

The genes are TRBV7-2 and TRBJ1-2; a possible D gene is TRBD1 (5 bases). Germline CDR1 is SGHTA and CDR2 is FQGNSA. This CDR3 is built from 14 residues. V was pared by 4 bases and J by 3 bases, with 12 bases between. In nucleotides, the CDR3 is TGTGCCAGCAGCTCCGGTGGAGGGGACTATGGCTACACCTTC. This gives the protein CASSSGGGDYGYTF.

This clone was detected only once. The chain carries TRBV3-1 (or the pseudogene TRBV3-2) and TRBJ2-1; D uncertain. V was cut by 4 bases and J by 4 bases, with 8 bases left in between. The germline CDR1 and CDR2 sequences are LGHDT and YNNKEL (reference sequence). The CDR3 loop spans 13 amino acids. The DNA for the CDR3 is TGTGCCAGCAGCCTTATGCGGTACAATGAGCAGTTCTTC. It translates to CASSLMRYNEQFF.

This clone was seen just once. V usage is TRBV7-2 and J usage is TRBJ2-5, with 7 bases matching TRBD1. The trim removed 5 bases at V and 4 bases at J, leaving 7 bases unmatched. Germline V gene lookup returns CDR1 SGHTA and CDR2 FQGNSA. The CDR3 runs to 14 residues. The CDR3 nucleotides are TGTGCCAGCAGCCCCCCGCCAGGGGGAGAGACCCAGTACTTC. It is translated as CASSPPPGGETQYF.

This chain uses TRBV5-4 with TRBJ1-2, with D tentatively TRBD1 (5 bases). The CDR3 has 17 amino acids. Germline loops: CDR1 SGHNT, CDR2 YYREEE (reference sequence). V gave up 1 base and J gave up 5 bases, with 21 bases separating them. CDR3 amino acids: CASSLTGPDLAIYGYTF. In DNA, the CDR3 is TGTGCCAGCAGCTTGACAGGACCCGATCTGGCTATATATGGCTACACCTTC.

This clone was observed a single time. This chain uses TRBV19 with TRBJ1-1; D is unclear. Germline V gene lookup returns CDR1 LNHDA and CDR2 SQIVND (reference sequence). Trimming took off 5 bases at V and 1 base at J, with 11 bases between the two ends. The CDR3 is 14 amino acids. The DNA for the CDR3 is TGTGCCAGTAGTCCATCGCTACCGAACACTGAAGCTTTCTTT. This encodes CASSPSLPNTEAFF.

This chain connects TRBV18 to TRBJ1-1; 10 nucleotides match TRBD1. In germline, CDR1 is KGHSH, CDR2 LQKENI. The CDR3 sequence is 17 residues long. Trimming at V came to 8 bases and at J to 0 bases, leaving 12 bases not matched to a gene. In nucleotides, the CDR3 is TGTGCCAGCGCCCAGCCGGGACAGGGGTTTATGAACACTGAAGCTTTCTTT. Protein product: CASAQPGQGFMNTEAFF.

In the case of this clone: One end of the junction fails to match germline, which may point to a read error. The J gene is TRBJ1-5, the V gene TRBV5-1, with 9 positions matching TRBD1. In germline, CDR1 is SGHRS, CDR2 YFSETQ. The CDR3 runs to 16 residues. CDR3 region: CASSLGGQGSSQPQHF. Written as DNA, the CDR3 is TGCGCCAGCAGCTTGGGGGGACAGGGAAGCAGTCAGCCCCAGCATTTT. Using reference TRBV5-1 and TRBJ1-5 for the parts outside the CDR3, the full variable domain is KAGVTQTPRYLIKTRGQQVTLSCSPISGHRSVSWYQQTPGQGLQFLFEYFSETQRNKGNFPGRFSGRQFSNSRSEMNVSTLELGDSALYLCASSLGGQGSSQPQHFGDGTRLSIL.

The genes are TRBV19 and TRBJ1-1; D ambiguous. In germline, CDR1 is LNHDA, CDR2 SQIVND (reference sequence). V dropped 1 base and J dropped 4 bases, with 13 bases sitting between them. The CDR3 sequence is 15 residues long. This chain's CDR3 is CASSIVEGRSTEAFF. For the CDR3, the DNA is TGTGCCAGTAGTATAGTCGAGGGTCGGAGCACTGAAGCTTTCTTT.

The chain is built from TRBV9 and TRBJ1-2; no reliable D call. Trimming shortened V by 4 bases and J by 1 base, and 14 bases separated the two germline ends. There are 15 residues in the CDR3. Germline V lookup: CDR1 SGDLS, CDR2 YYNGEE. In DNA, the CDR3 is TGTGCCAGCAGCCCAAAGCCGGGGAGTAACTATGGCTACACCTTC. Translated: CASSPKPGSNYGYTF.